Following are 30 T cell receptor beta chains from one sample sequenced in a study of graft-versus-host responses after intestinal transplantation. No antigen has been identified for these receptors. Assay: immunoSEQ multiplex PCR; the TCRdb copy retains only in-frame clones and omits some. The table lists approximately 90,000 clones, about 91% of them singletons. Sequenced here: unstimulated CD8+ T cells sorted from spleen or lymph node cells, sampled before transplant. The receptor set was obtained from a human donor who was the organ donor for an intestinal transplant.

The chain couples TRBV15 to TRBJ2-7; 9 bases agree with TRBD1. Germline values: CDR1 LNHNV, CDR2 YYDKDF (reference sequence). The CDR3 extends over 15 amino acids. V gave up 5 bases and J gave up 2 bases; unmatched junction bases: 7. CDR3 DNA sequence: TGTGCCACCAGCCCGGGGACAGGGAGTACCTACGAGCAGTACTTC. Its protein is CATSPGTGSTYEQYF. Combining the CDR3 with reference TRBV15 and TRBJ2-7 gives the whole variable domain DAMVIQNPRYQVTQFGKPVTLSCSQTLNHNVMYWYQQKSSQAPKLLFHYYDKDFNNEADTPDNFQSRRPNTSFCFLDIRSPGLGDTAMYLCATSPGTGSTYEQYFGPGTRLTVT.

CDR3 bases: TGTGCCAGCAGTTACTACCCGGGGGGGCCCTACGAGCAGTACTTC. Residues: CASSYYPGGPYEQYF. V and J are TRBV6-6 and TRBJ2-5; 8 nucleotides agree with TRBD2. The J call may be incorrect, as the DNA end agrees better with TRBJ2-7. Germline V CDR1 and CDR2: MNHNY, SVGAGI (reference sequence). This CDR3 has 15 residues.

This clone occurred once. V is TRBV5-3 and J is TRBJ1-6, with 9 bases that match TRBD1. Being an ORF, TRBV5-3 has a function that is uncertain. The J segment lost 8 bases and the V segment lost 2 bases, leaving 8 bases of the junction unmatched. The CDR3 length is 16 residues. This chain's CDR3 is CARSLQGATGYSPLHF. Here the CDR3 DNA reads TGTGCCAGAAGCTTACAGGGGGCAACCGGATATTCACCCCTCCACTTT.

This sequence joins TRBV7-2 and TRBJ2-7; D gene ambiguous. The length of the CDR3 is 11 residues. Germline CDR1 SGHTA, CDR2 FQGNSA. The V and J ends lost 10 bases and 2 bases respectively, with 9 bases between them. The CDR3 DNA reads TGTGCCATTGTAGTAGCCTACGAGCAGTACTTC. It codes for CAIVVAYEQYF.

J is TRBJ2-2 and V is TRBV9; D call uncertain. There are 15 residues in the CDR3. CDR1 SGDLS and CDR2 YYNGEE come from the germline V gene. V lost 0 bases, J lost 0 bases, and 6 bases lay in between. The CDR3 sequence is CASSVETANTGELFF. CDR3 nucleotides: TGTGCCAGCAGCGTAGAAACAGCGAACACCGGGGAGCTGTTTTTT.

The chain is built from TRBV19 and TRBJ2-3; 9 bases map to TRBD2. The CDR3 runs to 15 residues. V shed 8 bases and J 0 bases; nucleotides not matched to a gene: 6. The V gene's germline CDR1 is LNHDA and CDR2 SQIVND (reference sequence). The CDR3 reads CASASGGRSTDTQYF. The DNA of the CDR3 is TGTGCCAGTGCAAGCGGGGGGCGAAGCACAGATACGCAGTATTTT.

The chain recombines TRBV5-1 with TRBJ2-3; 8 positions agree with TRBD1. CDR1 and CDR2 (germline): SGHRS, YFSETQ. V lost 0 bases to trimming and J lost 1 base; unmatched junction nucleotides: 1. This CDR3 region has 15 residues. CDR3: CASSLEDRGTDTQYF. Written as DNA, the CDR3 is TGCGCCAGCAGCTTGGAGGACAGGGGCACAGATACGCAGTATTTT. The complete variable domain, with remaining parts taken from reference TRBV5-1 and TRBJ2-3, reads KAGVTQTPRYLIKTRGQQVTLSCSPISGHRSVSWYQQTPGQGLQFLFEYFSETQRNKGNFPGRFSGRQFSNSRSEMNVSTLELGDSALYLCASSLEDRGTDTQYFGPGTRLTVL.

The rearrangement links TRBV4-1 to TRBJ2-7, with TRBD2 matching over 9 bases. This CDR3 contains 15 residues. Trimming removed 2 bases from V and 4 bases from J; junction bases left unmatched: 6. In germline, CDR1 is MGHRA, CDR2 YSYEKL. CDR3 in amino acids: CASSQTGLAGYEQYF. The CDR3 coding sequence is TGCGCCAGCAGCCAAACGGGACTAGCCGGTTACGAGCAGTACTTC.

The V call is TRBV5-1, the J call TRBJ2-3, with 13 bases aligning to TRBD2. Germline lookup yields CDR1 SGHRS and CDR2 YFSETQ. J was trimmed by 0 bases and V by 4 bases; bases with no gene match: 2. The CDR3 totals 16 residues. Written as DNA, the CDR3 is TGCGCCAGCAGCCCGGGACTAGCGGGAAGCACAGATACGCAGTATTTT. It yields the protein CASSPGLAGSTDTQYF.

The chain uses TRBV29-1 and TRBJ2-7; D perhaps matches TRBD2 (5 bases). Trimming removed 3 bases from V and 4 bases from J, with 13 bases in between. The germline CDR1 and CDR2 sequences are SQVTM and ANQGSEA. CDR3 length: 13 amino acids. In nucleotides, the CDR3 is TGCAGCGTTGAGGAGGACGGACGTTACGAGCAGTACTTC. Protein: CSVEEDGRYEQYF.

The chain joins TRBV4-2 to TRBJ2-7, with a weak D call TRBD1 (6 bases). Germline V gene data show CDR1 as LGHNA and CDR2 as YNFKEQ. V lost 4 bases and J lost 5, with 15 bases in between. The CDR3 is 14 amino acids. The CDR3 spells CASSPNDRLDEQYF. DNA for the CDR3: TGTGCCAGCAGCCCGAATGACAGGCTCGACGAGCAGTACTTC.

DNA of the CDR3: TGTGCCAGCACCGGACTAGCGGGGGGCGGGGCAGATACGCAGTATTTT. This sequence encodes CASTGLAGGGADTQYF. The V and J genes are TRBV2 and TRBJ2-3; 14 positions agree with TRBD2. Germline-derived CDR1 and CDR2 are SNHLY and FYNNEI. Trimming cost V 7 bases and J 4 bases; bases outside gene matches: 7. This CDR3 contains 16 residues.

The chain links TRBV5-5 to TRBJ1-1; D is possibly TRBD1 (6 bases). With 0 bases removed from V and 0 bases from J, the gap between germline ends came to 9 bases. The CDR3 sequence is 15 residues long. CDR1 and CDR2 (germline): SGHKS, YYEKEE (reference sequence). CDR3 nucleotide sequence: TGTGCCAGCAGCTTGGAATCAGGGGTGAACACTGAAGCTTTCTTT. Amino acid sequence: CASSLESGVNTEAFF.

The genes are TRBV9 and TRBJ1-1; tentatively, D is TRBD1 (5 bases). Trimming took 4 bases from V and 7 from J, leaving 20 bases between them. There are 15 residues in the CDR3. Germline CDR1 reads SGDLS; CDR2 reads YYNGEE. CDR3 bases: TGTGCCAGCAGCCCAATCGGGGCCGGAGGATTTGAAGCTTTCTTT. Translation: CASSPIGAGGFEAFF.

This chain joins TRBV18 and TRBJ2-7; the match to TRBD2 covers 9 bases. With V trimmed by 6 bases and J by 0 bases, 3 bases remained unmatched. The CDR3 loop spans 14 amino acids. Per the germline V gene, CDR1 is KGHSH and CDR2 is LQKENI. In nucleotides, the CDR3 is TGTGCCAGCTCTACTAGCGGGCCCTCCTACGAGCAGTACTTC. This gives the protein CASSTSGPSYEQYF.

The chain has TRBV6-1 and TRBJ2-1; perhaps TRBD2 as D (6 bases). Trimming left V 3 bases short and J 0 bases short, with 9 bases between. The CDR3 covers 15 residues. Germline V CDR1 and CDR2: MNHNS, SASEGT. The CDR3 sequence is CASSDRRDSYNEQFF. The CDR3, as DNA: TGTGCCAGCAGTGATCGGCGGGACTCCTACAATGAGCAGTTCTTC.

This chain connects TRBV19 to TRBJ1-2; 7 positions agree with TRBD1. The trim removed 7 bases at V and 1 base at J, leaving 3 bases unmatched. Looked up from germline, CDR1 is LNHDA and CDR2 is SQIVND (reference sequence). CDR3 length: 13 residues. The CDR3 protein is CASIDRDNYGYTF. CDR3 in DNA: TGTGCCAGTATCGACAGGGATAACTATGGCTACACCTTC.

This sequence joins TRBV7-3 and TRBJ2-7; no clear D. The germline V gene has CDR1 SGHTA and CDR2 FQGTGA. This CDR3 has 13 amino acids. The V end was cut by 5 bases, the J end by 1 base, with 9 bases between. CDR3 in amino acids: CASSPTASYEQYF. The CDR3 nucleotides read TGTGCCAGCAGCCCTACAGCGTCCTACGAGCAGTACTTC.

The gene calls are TRBV5-5 and TRBJ1-2; D ambiguous. V was cut by 3 bases and J by 4 bases, with 7 bases left in between. The CDR3 extends over 12 amino acids. The germline V gene encodes CDR1 SGHKS and CDR2 YYEKEE (reference sequence). CDR3 in DNA: TGTGCCAGCAGCTCCGGAGGCTATGGCTACACCTTC. Translating it yields CASSSGGYGYTF.

This chain's CDR3 is CASSFGGEAFF. CDR3 nucleotides: TGTGCCAGCAGCTTTGGAGGTGAAGCTTTCTTT. V is TRBV11-2 and J is TRBJ1-1; no definite D call. CDR3 length: 11 amino acids. V dropped 3 bases and J dropped 7 bases, with 6 bases sitting between them. Germline loops: CDR1 SGHAT, CDR2 FQNNGV.

The V gene is TRBV2, the J gene TRBJ2-1; D call uncertain. CDR3 size: 14 residues. Trimming pared 4 bases from V and 7 bases from J, leaving 14 bases between. In germline, CDR1 is SNHLY, CDR2 FYNNEI. DNA of the CDR3: TGTGCCAGCAGTGCATTAGTCCCCCTAAATGAGCAGTTCTTC. It translates to CASSALVPLNEQFF.

Remarks on this clone: One end of the junction is discordant with germline, which a read error may explain. The chain couples TRBV15 to TRBJ1-3; D not certain. The CDR3 is 18 residues long. CDR1 LNHNV and CDR2 YYDKDF come from the germline V gene (reference sequence). The CDR3 loop reads CATSSQPEVADSGNAIYF. CDR3 nucleotide sequence: TGTGCCACCAGCAGTCAACCGGAGGTCGCCGACTCCGGAAACGCCATATATTTT.

The gene calls are TRBV9 and TRBJ2-1; 7 nucleotides align to TRBD2. The V gene end was trimmed by 0 bases and the J gene end by 10 bases; junction bases not matched to a gene: 13. This CDR3 comprises 16 residues. Germline V gene lookup returns CDR1 SGDLS and CDR2 YYNGEE. Here the CDR3 reads CASSVDRAGVIWEQFF. Written as DNA, the CDR3 is TGTGCCAGCAGCGTAGATCGGGCGGGGGTGATTTGGGAGCAGTTCTTC. Full variable domain (outside the CDR3, taken from reference TRBV9 and TRBJ2-1): DSGVTQTPKHLITATGQRVTLRCSPRSGDLSVYWYQQSLDQGLQFLIQYYNGEERAKGNILERFSAQQFPDLHSELNLSSLELGDSALYFCASSVDRAGVIWEQFFGPGTRLTVL.

The chain links TRBV5-5 to TRBJ1-2; D may be TRBD1 (6 bases). Germline CDR1 and CDR2: SGHKS and YYEKEE (reference sequence). This CDR3 is 16 amino acids long. The V end lost 5 bases, the J end lost 5 bases, and 22 bases lay between the germline ends. Here the CDR3 reads CASRRRTDLFLYGYTF. In nucleotides, the CDR3 is TGTGCCAGCAGGCGGCGGACAGACCTTTTCTTGTATGGCTACACCTTC.

The chain joins TRBV6-5 to TRBJ2-7; the D gene is possibly TRBD1 (6 bases). The CDR3 totals 13 residues. Trimming took off 0 bases at V and 5 bases at J, with 8 bases between the two ends. Per germline, CDR1 MNHEY and CDR2 SVGAGI. This CDR3 is CASSYSTGNEQYF. CDR3 DNA sequence: TGTGCCAGCAGTTACTCCACAGGGAACGAGCAGTACTTC.

The gene calls are TRBV19 and TRBJ2-5; tentatively, D is TRBD2 (6 bases). V was pared by 3 bases and J by 11 bases, with 16 bases between. Germline assignment: CDR1 LNHDA and CDR2 SQIVND (reference sequence). The CDR3 consists of 13 residues. CDR3 region: CASSMGTPGEQYF. In nucleotides, the CDR3 is TGTGCCAGTAGTATGGGAACCCCGGGGGAGCAGTACTTC.

The genes are TRBV19 and TRBJ1-5; D not resolved. This CDR3 is 14 amino acids long. The V gene's germline CDR1 is LNHDA and CDR2 SQIVND (reference sequence). V lost 11 bases to trimming and J lost 2 bases, with 16 bases between them. The CDR3 region is CASHNRGGNQPQHF. DNA of the CDR3: TGTGCCTCCCATAACCGGGGTGGCAATCAGCCCCAGCATTTT. Variable domain in full (rest from reference TRBV19 and TRBJ1-5): DGGITQSPKYLFRKEGQNVTLSCEQNLNHDAMYWYRQDPGQGLRLIYYSQIVNDFQKGDIAEGYSVSREKKESFPLTVTSAQKNPTAFYLCASHNRGGNQPQHFGDGTRLSIL.

This clone has only one observation. The J gene is TRBJ2-2, the V gene TRBV5-6; TRBD2 agrees at 9 bases. The CDR3 sequence is 15 residues long. The germline V gene has CDR1 SGHDT and CDR2 YYEEEE. Trimming cost V 5 bases and J 6 bases; bases outside gene matches: 8. The CDR3 nucleotides read TGTGCCAGCAGTTTAGCGGGAGCGGTGTCCGGGGAGCTGTTTTTT. Amino acid sequence: CASSLAGAVSGELFF. The full variable domain, completed using reference TRBV5-6 and TRBJ2-2, is DAGVTQSPTHLIKTRGQQVTLRCSPKSGHDTVSWYQQALGQGPQFIFQYYEEEERQRGNFPDRFSGHQFPNYSSELNVNALLLGDSALYLCASSLAGAVSGELFFGEGSRLTVL.

The CDR3 coding sequence is TGTGCCAGCGGCCTCGGGGGCGGGGGCTACAATGAGCAGTTCTTC. Encoded protein: CASGLGGGGYNEQFF. J is TRBJ2-1 and V is TRBV6-5, with D possibly TRBD2 on 7 matching bases. The V end lost 8 bases, the J end lost 3 bases, and 17 bases lay between the germline ends. The CDR3 is 15 amino acids. In germline, CDR1 is MNHEY, CDR2 SVGAGI.

The CDR3 DNA sequence: TGTGCCAGCAGCCAGGACAGTATCTCTGGGGCCAACGTCCTGACTTTC. As protein: CASSQDSISGANVLTF. This sequence joins TRBV4-2 and TRBJ2-6; TRBD1 might be the D (6 bases). This CDR3 has 16 residues. The V and J ends lost 3 bases and 0 bases respectively, with 9 bases between them. From germline, CDR1 is LGHNA and CDR2 YNFKEQ.